Presented here are 5 T cell receptor beta chains from one specimen sequenced in a study of shared clonotypes between healthy human individuals. Assay used: immunoSEQ multiplex PCR; TCRdb lists only in-frame clones, some missing. This table holds about 690,000 clones, about 90% found once. The sample comprised memory CD8+ T cells from PBMCs. As for subset: CD45RO+ cells pooled with CCR7-negative TemRA cells. These receptors all stem from a man aged 18-30 years in good health. Some clones in this sample may be carry-over from other donors' samples.

Note on this clone: Other nucleotide sequences in the sample specify the same CDR3. The genes are TRBV7-9 and TRBJ2-3, with D perhaps matching TRBD2 (6 bases). This CDR3 comprises 15 residues. Trimming took off 5 bases at V and 0 bases at J, with 12 bases between the two ends. Germline lookup yields CDR1 SEHNR and CDR2 FQNEAQ (reference sequence). The CDR3 loop is CASSAPGVSTDTQYF. CDR3 DNA: TGTGCCAGCAGCGCGCCGGGAGTCAGCACAGATACGCAGTATTTT.

CDR3 sequence (DNA): TGCAGCGTTGAACTCCAGGGGTTGAGCACAGATACGCAGTATTTT. This sequence encodes CSVELQGLSTDTQYF. The gene calls are TRBV29-1 and TRBJ2-3; D might be TRBD1 (6 bases). Germline V gene data show CDR1 as SQVTM and CDR2 as ANQGSEA. This CDR3 comprises 15 residues. Trimming took off 2 bases at V and 0 bases at J, with 12 bases between the two ends.

The CDR3 region has the DNA TGTGCCAGCAGTTACGCGCAAGCGGGCTATGGCTACACCTTC. Protein sequence: CASSYAQAGYGYTF. The chain employs TRBV28 and TRBJ1-2; unclear D gene. There are 14 residues in the CDR3. The V gene lost 4 bases and the J gene lost 4 bases, with 13 bases spanning the gap. Germline V gene lookup returns CDR1 MDHEN and CDR2 SYDVKM.

This chain links TRBV27 with TRBJ1-2; D is ambiguous. The CDR3 spans 11 residues. Germline V gene data show CDR1 as MNHEY and CDR2 as SMNVEV (reference sequence). V was clipped by 8 bases and J by 5 bases, with 9 bases between them. CDR3 sequence: CASWAAYGYTF. The CDR3, as DNA: TGTGCCAGCTGGGCCGCATATGGCTACACCTTC.

CDR3 bases: TGTGCCAGCAGTTTCCTGGGGCTAGCGGGACTTTCAGATACGCAGTATTTT. This codes for CASSFLGLAGLSDTQYF. The chain recombines TRBV27 with TRBJ2-3; 9 bases map to TRBD2. Looked up from germline, CDR1 is MNHEY and CDR2 is SMNVEV (reference sequence). This CDR3 is 17 amino acids long. After removal of 3 bases from V and 4 bases from J, the junction contained 11 bases not matched to a gene.